One and the same sample provided the 14 T cell receptor beta chains below, sequenced in a study of tumor and adjacent non-tumor tissue in lung cancer. No cell sorting was done before RNA was extracted from the tissue. Three rounds of nested PCR, following a modified ARM-PCR protocol, produced the TCRbeta library. TCRdb reprocessed the multiplex PCR reads with MiXCR, giving one entry per CDR3 protein. The table records some 200,000 distinct CDR3 sequences, 71% of them present only once. Input material: lung tumor tissue. These receptors were obtained from a man aged 55 to 69 with non-small cell lung cancer.

The rearrangement joins TRBV11-1 to TRBJ2-4, with D unclear. The CDR3 covers 13 residues. V lost 9 bases, J lost 2 bases, and 11 bases lay in between. CDR1 and CDR2 (germline): SGHAT, FQDESV (reference sequence). The CDR3 sequence is CASNTSPKNIQYF. In DNA, the CDR3 is TGTGCCAGTAACACCAGCCCCAAAAACATTCAGTACTTC.

The genes are TRBV4-3 and TRBJ1-2, with D unresolved. The germline CDR1 and CDR2 sequences are LGHNA and YSLEER. The CDR3 contains 17 residues. Trimming shortened V by 0 bases and J by 5 bases, and 19 bases separated the two germline ends. The CDR3 bases are TGCGCCAGCAGCCAAGATGAGACGGCGACGGCCGGTTATGGCTACACCTTC. Translation: CASSQDETATAGYGYTF.

With regard to this clonotype: A read error may produce the germline difference seen at one junction end. V and J are TRBV24-1 and TRBJ2-5, with D tentatively TRBD1 (6 bases). This CDR3 is built from 15 residues. The germline V gene encodes CDR1 KGHDR and CDR2 SFDVKD. The CDR3 DNA reads TGTGCCATCAGTGATTCCCCACAGGGATTGGAGACCCAGTACTTC. It is translated as CAISDSPQGLETQYF.

The chain carries TRBV11-2 and TRBJ2-3; D is unclear. V was pared by 6 bases and J by 5 bases, with 15 bases between. Germline CDR1 and CDR2: SGHAT and FQNNGV. This CDR3 comprises 14 residues. The CDR3 sequence is CASSVVWGKDTQYF. CDR3 sequence (DNA): TGTGCCAGCAGTGTTGTGTGGGGTAAAGATACGCAGTATTTT.

The gene calls are TRBV20-1 and TRBJ2-1; D could derive from TRBD1 or TRBD2 (7 bases each). The CDR3 sequence is 14 residues long. Germline V gene data show CDR1 as DFQATT and CDR2 as SNEGSKA (reference sequence). Deletions cut 6 bases from V and 7 bases from J, with 19 bases between. CDR3: CSAGTNRGLNEQFF. The CDR3 DNA is TGCAGTGCAGGGACTAACAGGGGTCTTAATGAGCAGTTCTTC.

Worth noting for this clonotype: The germline gene is not matched at one end of the junction; a read error may be the cause. The rearrangement joins TRBV20-1 to TRBJ1-6, with TRBD1 as a possible D gene (5 bases). The CDR3 covers 14 residues. CDR1 and CDR2 from the germline V gene are DFQATT and SNEGSKA (reference sequence). CDR3 coding DNA: TGCAGTACTAGGTGGGGCGACTATAATTCACCCCTCCACTTT. The encoded protein is CSTRWGDYNSPLHF.

To note about this clonotype: One end of the junction does not line up with germline, which may come from a read error. The chain joins TRBV10-1 to TRBJ2-1; 11 bases match TRBD2. CDR3 length: 15 amino acids. CDR1 and CDR2 from the germline V gene are WNHNN and SYGVQD (reference sequence). The CDR3 DNA reads TGCACCAGCAGTGGGGGGACTAGCGGTTACAATGAGCAGTTCTTC. Residues: CTSSGGTSGYNEQFF.

As to this clonotype: This clone may be a read error of a much larger clone one base away. This rearrangement joins TRBV20-1 to TRBJ2-1; 8 nucleotides match TRBD2. Germline CDR1 is DFQATT and CDR2 is SNEGSKA (reference sequence). The CDR3 is 15 residues long. The CDR3 sequence: CNASPGGRTGNEQFF. CDR3 bases: TGCAATGCTAGTCCGGGCGGGAGGACCGGCAATGAGCAGTTCTTC.

In the case of this clonotype: Since a much larger clone is just one base distant, this may be a read error. CDR3 sequence: CASSDSGRARADTQHF. CDR3 DNA: TGTGCCAGCAGTGATAGCGGGAGGGCTCGGGCAGATACGCAGCATTTT. The rearrangement links TRBV6-5 to TRBJ2-3; D gene uncertain. The J call could be wrong; TRBJ1-5 is a better fit for the DNA end. This CDR3 spans 16 amino acids. CDR1 and CDR2 (germline): MNHEY, SVGAGI.

This clonotype has just a few counts. The chain uses TRBV11-2 and TRBJ2-2, with 8 bases lining up with TRBD1. Germline lookup yields CDR1 SGHAT and CDR2 FQNNGV. CDR3 length: 15 amino acids. The trim removed 1 base at V and 6 bases at J, leaving 4 bases unmatched. CDR3 coding DNA: TGTGCCAGCAGCTTAGTCTACAGGGGGGCCGGGGAGCTGTTTTTT. Translation: CASSLVYRGAGELFF.

This chain links TRBV20-1 with TRBJ2-3; 9 nucleotides agree with TRBD1. The CDR3 consists of 17 residues. V lost 3 bases and J lost 3; bases outside the gene matches: 13. Germline V gives CDR1 DFQATT, CDR2 SNEGSKA (reference sequence). This CDR3 is CSARPGQGKGGTDTQYF. The DNA of the CDR3 is TGCAGTGCTAGGCCGGGACAGGGCAAAGGTGGAACAGATACGCAGTATTTT.

With respect to this clonotype: One junction end disagrees with the germline gene, perhaps due to a read error. The chain combines TRBV11-2 with TRBJ2-1; 10 positions match TRBD2. CDR1 is SGHAT and CDR2 is FQNNGV in the germline V gene. CDR3 length equals 14 residues. CDR3 in DNA: TGTTCCAGCAGCTCTAGCGGGGGATACAATGAGCAGTTATTC. It specifies CSSSSSGGYNEQLF.

As to this clonotype: At one end, the junction sequence differs from germline, possibly due to a read error. The chain has TRBV6-1 and TRBJ2-1, with TRBD2 as a possible D gene (5 bases). This CDR3 comprises 13 residues. Germline V gene sequence: CDR1 MNHNS, CDR2 SASEGT. This CDR3 is CTSSEAERNEQFF. CDR3 sequence (DNA): TGTACCAGCAGTGAAGCAGAGCGGAATGAGCAGTTCTTC.

Points on this clonotype: A much larger clonotype is one base distant, so this may be a read error. The V call is TRBV20-1, the J call TRBJ1-5, with 9 bases lining up with TRBD1. The V and J ends lost 6 bases and 7 bases, in that order; junction bases with no gene match: 7. From germline, CDR1 is DFQATT and CDR2 SNEGSKA (reference sequence). There are 13 residues in the CDR3. The DNA for the CDR3 is TGCAGTGCCCTATCGACAGGGGGACAGCCCCAGCATTTT. This codes for CSALSTGGQPQHF.